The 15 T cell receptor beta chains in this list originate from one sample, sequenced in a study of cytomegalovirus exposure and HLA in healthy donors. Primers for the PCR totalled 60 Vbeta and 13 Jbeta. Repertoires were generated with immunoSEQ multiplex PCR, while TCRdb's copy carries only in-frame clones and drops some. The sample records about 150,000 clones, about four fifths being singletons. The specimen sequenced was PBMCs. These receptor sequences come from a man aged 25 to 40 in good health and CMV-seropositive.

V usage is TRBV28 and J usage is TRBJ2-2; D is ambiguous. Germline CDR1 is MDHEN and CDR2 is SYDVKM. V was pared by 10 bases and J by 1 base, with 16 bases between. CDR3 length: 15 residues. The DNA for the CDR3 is TGTGCCACCTTTGAAACTGAGAAGAACACCGGGGAGCTGTTTTTT. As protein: CATFETEKNTGELFF.

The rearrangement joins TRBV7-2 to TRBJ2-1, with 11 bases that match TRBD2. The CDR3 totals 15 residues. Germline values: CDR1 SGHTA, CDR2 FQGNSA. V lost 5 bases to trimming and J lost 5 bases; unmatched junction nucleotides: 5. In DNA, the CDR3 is TGTGCCAGCAGCCTTAGCGGGAGGGGGGACAATGAGCAGTTCTTC. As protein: CASSLSGRGDNEQFF.

The chain's CDR3 is CSVPWTGPQETQYF. CDR3 DNA sequence: TGCAGCGTTCCTTGGACAGGGCCCCAAGAGACCCAGTACTTC. This sequence joins TRBV29-1 and TRBJ2-5, with 8 bases that match TRBD1. CDR3 length equals 14 residues. The germline CDR1 and CDR2 sequences are SQVTM and ANQGSEA. Germline trimming cut 5 bases from V and 1 base from J; bases unmatched to any gene: 6.

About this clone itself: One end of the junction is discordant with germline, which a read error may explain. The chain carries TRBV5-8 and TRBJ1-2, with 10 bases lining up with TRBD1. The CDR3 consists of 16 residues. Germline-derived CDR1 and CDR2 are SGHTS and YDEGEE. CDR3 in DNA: TGTGCCGGCAGCTTGGTGGGGGACAGGGGAGACTATGGCTACACCTTC. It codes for CAGSLVGDRGDYGYTF.

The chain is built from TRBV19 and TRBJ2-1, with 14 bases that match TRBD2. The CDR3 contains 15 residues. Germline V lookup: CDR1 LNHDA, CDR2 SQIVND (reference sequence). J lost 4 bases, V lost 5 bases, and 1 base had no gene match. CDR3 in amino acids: CASSWTSGGYNEQFF. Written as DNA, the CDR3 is TGTGCCAGTAGTTGGACTAGCGGGGGGTACAATGAGCAGTTCTTC. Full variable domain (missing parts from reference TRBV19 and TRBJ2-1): DGGITQSPKYLFRKEGQNVTLSCEQNLNHDAMYWYRQDPGQGLRLIYYSQIVNDFQKGDIAEGYSVSREKKESFPLTVTSAQKNPTAFYLCASSWTSGGYNEQFFGPGTRLTVL.

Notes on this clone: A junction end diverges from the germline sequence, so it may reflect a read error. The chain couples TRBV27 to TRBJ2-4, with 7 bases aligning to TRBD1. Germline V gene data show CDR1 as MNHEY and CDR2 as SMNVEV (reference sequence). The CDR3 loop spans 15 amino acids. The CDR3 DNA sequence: TGTGCCAGCAGAGACAGGGCGAGAGTCAAAAACAGTCAGTACTTC. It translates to CASRDRARVKNSQYF.

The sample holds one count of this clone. CDR3 protein: CASSPRGNRLFTDLHF. The DNA for the CDR3 is TGTGCCAGCAGCCCAAGGGGAAATAGGCTTTTCACTGACCTCCACTTT. The chain couples TRBV7-2 to TRBJ1-6; a weak D match, TRBD1 (5 bases). Germline V gene data show CDR1 as SGHTA and CDR2 as FQGNSA. CDR3 length: 16 residues. V was shortened by 5 bases and J by 15 bases, with 26 bases between the two germline ends.

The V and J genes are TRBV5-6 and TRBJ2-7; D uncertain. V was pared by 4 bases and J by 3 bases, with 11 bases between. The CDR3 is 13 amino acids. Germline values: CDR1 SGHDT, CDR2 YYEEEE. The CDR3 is CASSDQSYYEQYF. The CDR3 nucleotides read TGTGCCAGCAGCGATCAGTCTTACTACGAGCAGTACTTC.

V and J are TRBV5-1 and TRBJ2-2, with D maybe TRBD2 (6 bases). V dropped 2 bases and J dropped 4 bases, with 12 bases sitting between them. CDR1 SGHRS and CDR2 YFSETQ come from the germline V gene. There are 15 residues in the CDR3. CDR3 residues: CASSFGRGSTGELFF. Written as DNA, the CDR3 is TGCGCCAGCAGCTTCGGGAGAGGGAGCACCGGGGAGCTGTTTTTT. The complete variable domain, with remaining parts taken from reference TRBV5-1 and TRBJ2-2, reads KAGVTQTPRYLIKTRGQQVTLSCSPISGHRSVSWYQQTPGQGLQFLFEYFSETQRNKGNFPGRFSGRQFSNSRSEMNVSTLELGDSALYLCASSFGRGSTGELFFGEGSRLTVL.

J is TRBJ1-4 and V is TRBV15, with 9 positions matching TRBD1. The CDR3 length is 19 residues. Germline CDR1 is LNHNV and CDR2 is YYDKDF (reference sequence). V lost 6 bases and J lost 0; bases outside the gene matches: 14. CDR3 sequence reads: CATRKTGTGSFSTNEKLFF. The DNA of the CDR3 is TGTGCCACCAGAAAAACCGGGACAGGGAGTTTTTCAACTAATGAAAAACTGTTTTTT.

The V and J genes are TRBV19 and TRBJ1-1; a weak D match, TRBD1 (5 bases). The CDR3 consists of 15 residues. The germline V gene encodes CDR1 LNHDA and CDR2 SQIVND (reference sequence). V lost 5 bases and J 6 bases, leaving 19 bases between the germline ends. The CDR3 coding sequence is TGTGCCAGTAGTCCCTCGCGCGGGGGAATGGCTGAAGCTTTCTTT. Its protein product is CASSPSRGGMAEAFF.

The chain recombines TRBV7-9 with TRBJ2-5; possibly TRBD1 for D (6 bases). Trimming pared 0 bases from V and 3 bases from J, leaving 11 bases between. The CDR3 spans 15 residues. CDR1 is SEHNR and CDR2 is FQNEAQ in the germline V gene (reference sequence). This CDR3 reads CASSLAQGTEETQYF. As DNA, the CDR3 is TGTGCCAGCAGCTTAGCGCAGGGGACCGAAGAGACCCAGTACTTC.

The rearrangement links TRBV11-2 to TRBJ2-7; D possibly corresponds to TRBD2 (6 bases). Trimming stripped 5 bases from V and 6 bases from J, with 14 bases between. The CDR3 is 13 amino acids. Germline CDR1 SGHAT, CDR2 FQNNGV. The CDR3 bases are TGTGCCAGCAGCAACTATGGCGGGGTCGAGCAGTACTTC. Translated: CASSNYGGVEQYF.

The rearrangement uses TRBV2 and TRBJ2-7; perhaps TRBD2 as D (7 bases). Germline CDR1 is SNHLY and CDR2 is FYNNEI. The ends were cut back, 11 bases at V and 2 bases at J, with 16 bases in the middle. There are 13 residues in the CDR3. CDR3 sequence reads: CAGAGAQPYEQYF. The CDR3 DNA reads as TGTGCCGGGGCGGGGGCCCAACCCTACGAGCAGTACTTC.

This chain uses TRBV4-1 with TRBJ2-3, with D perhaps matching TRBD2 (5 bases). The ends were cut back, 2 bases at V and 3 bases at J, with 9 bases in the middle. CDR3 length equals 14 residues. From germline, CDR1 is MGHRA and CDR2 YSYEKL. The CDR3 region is CASSQPLVTDTQYF. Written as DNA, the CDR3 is TGCGCCAGCAGCCAACCACTAGTTACAGATACGCAGTATTTT.